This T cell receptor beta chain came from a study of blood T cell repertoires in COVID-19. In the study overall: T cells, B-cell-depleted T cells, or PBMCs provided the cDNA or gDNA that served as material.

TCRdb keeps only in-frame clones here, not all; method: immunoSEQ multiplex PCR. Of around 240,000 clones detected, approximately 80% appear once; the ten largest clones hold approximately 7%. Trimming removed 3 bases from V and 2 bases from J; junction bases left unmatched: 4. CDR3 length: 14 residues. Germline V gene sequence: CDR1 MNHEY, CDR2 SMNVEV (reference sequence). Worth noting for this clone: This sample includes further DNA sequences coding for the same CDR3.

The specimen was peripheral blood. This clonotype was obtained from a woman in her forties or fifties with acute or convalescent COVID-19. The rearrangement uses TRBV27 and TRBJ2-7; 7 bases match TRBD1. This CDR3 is CASSFRQGTYEQYF. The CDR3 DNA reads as TGTGCCAGCAGTTTCCGACAGGGTACCTACGAGCAGTACTTC.